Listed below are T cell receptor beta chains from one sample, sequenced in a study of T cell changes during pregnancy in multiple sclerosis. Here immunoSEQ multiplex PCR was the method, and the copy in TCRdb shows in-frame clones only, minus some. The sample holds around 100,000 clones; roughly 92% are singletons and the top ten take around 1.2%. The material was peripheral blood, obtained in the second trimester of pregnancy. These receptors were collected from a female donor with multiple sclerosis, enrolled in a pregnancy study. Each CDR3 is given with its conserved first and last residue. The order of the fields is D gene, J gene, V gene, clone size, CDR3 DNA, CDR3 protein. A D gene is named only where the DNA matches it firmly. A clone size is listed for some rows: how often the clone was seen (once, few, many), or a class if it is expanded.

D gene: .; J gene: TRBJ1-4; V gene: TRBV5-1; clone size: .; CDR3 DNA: TGCGCCAGCAGCTTGCGATCAACAGGGTCCGAAGAAAAACTGTTTTTT; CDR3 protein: CASSLRSTGSEEKLFF
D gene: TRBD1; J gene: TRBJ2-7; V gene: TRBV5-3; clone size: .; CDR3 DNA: TGTGCCAGAAGGACAGGGGCCTACGAGCAGTACTTC; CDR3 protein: CARRTGAYEQYF
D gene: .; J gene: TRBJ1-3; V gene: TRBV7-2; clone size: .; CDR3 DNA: TGTGCCAGCAGCAGAAAGGGACTGGGAAACACCATATATTTT; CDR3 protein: CASSRKGLGNTIYF
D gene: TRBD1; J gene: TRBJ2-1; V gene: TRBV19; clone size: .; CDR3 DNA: TGTGCCAGTAGTATAAGATCGGGACAGGGGATCAACAATGAGCAGTTCTTC; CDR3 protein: CASSIRSGQGINNEQFF
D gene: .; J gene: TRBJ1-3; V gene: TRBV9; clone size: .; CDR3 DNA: TGTGCCAGCAGCGTAACAGGGAGCTCTGGAAACACCATATATTTT; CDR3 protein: CASSVTGSSGNTIYF
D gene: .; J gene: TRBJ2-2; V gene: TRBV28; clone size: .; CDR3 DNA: TGTGCCAGCAGTTTTAGCCCGAACACCGGGGAGCTGTTTTTT; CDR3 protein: CASSFSPNTGELFF
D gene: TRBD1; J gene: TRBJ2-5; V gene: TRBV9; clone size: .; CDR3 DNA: TGTGCCAGCAGCCCCCGACAGGGAATCGCGACCCAGTACTTC; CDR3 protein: CASSPRQGIATQYF
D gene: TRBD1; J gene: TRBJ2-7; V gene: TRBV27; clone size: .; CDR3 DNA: TGTGCCAGCAGAGCCGGACAGGGTTTTTACGAGCAGTACTTC; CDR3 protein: CASRAGQGFYEQYF
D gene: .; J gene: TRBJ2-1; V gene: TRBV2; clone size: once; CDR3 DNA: TGTGCCAGCAGTGCGGCAGGGCCCTACAATGAGCAGTTCTTC; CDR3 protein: CASSAAGPYNEQFF
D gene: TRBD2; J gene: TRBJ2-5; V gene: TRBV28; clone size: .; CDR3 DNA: TGTGCCAGCAGTTATACTATAGCGGGAGCGGAGACCCAGTACTTC; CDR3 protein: CASSYTIAGAETQYF
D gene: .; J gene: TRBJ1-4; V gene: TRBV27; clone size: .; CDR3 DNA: TGTGCCAGCAGTTTTTCGACAGTTAATGAAAAACTGTTTTTT; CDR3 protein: CASSFSTVNEKLFF
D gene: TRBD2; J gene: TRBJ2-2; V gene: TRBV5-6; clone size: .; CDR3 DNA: TGTGCCAGCAGCGATGTGTGGCGGGAGGACACCGGGGAGCTGTTTTTT; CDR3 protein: CASSDVWREDTGELFF
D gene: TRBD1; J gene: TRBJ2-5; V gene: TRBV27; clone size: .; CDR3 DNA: TGTGCCAGCAGTGGGACAGCCCAAGAGACCCAGTACTTC; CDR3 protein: CASSGTAQETQYF
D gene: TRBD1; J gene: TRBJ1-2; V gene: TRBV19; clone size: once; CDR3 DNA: TGTGCCAGCCACAGGGGGAGCTCTAACTATGGCTACACCTTC; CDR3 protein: CASHRGSSNYGYTF
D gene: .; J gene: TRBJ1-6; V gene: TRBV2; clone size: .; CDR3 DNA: TGTGCCAGCAGTGAACAAGGGGATGGGGATTCACCCCTCCACTTT; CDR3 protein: CASSEQGDGDSPLHF
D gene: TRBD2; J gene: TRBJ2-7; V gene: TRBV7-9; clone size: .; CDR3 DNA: TGTGCCAGCAGCTTAGGGACTAGCGGGACCTACGAGCAGTACTTC; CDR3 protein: CASSLGTSGTYEQYF
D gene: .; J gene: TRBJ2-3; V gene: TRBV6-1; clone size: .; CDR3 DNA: TGTGCCAGCACTCAAATGGCTAGCACAGATACGCAGTATTTT; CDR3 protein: CASTQMASTDTQYF
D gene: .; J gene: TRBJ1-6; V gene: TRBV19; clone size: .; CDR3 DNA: TGTGCCAGTAGTATATCAGGGGTTGGTTCACCCCTCCACTTT; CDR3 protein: CASSISGVGSPLHF
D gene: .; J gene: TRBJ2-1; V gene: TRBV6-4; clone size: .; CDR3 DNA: TGTGCCAGCAGCAGAAACAATGAGCAGTTCTTC; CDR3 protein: CASSRNNEQFF
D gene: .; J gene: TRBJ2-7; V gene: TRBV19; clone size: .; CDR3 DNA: TGTGCCAGTAGTATCGGGGGGCAGGTGAGCTCCTACGAGCAGTACTTC; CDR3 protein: CASSIGGQVSSYEQYF
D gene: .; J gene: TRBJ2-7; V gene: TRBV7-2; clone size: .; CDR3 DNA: TGTGCCAGCAGCTTTCGCGGGGGCCCCCACGAGCAGTACTTC; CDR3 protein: CASSFRGGPHEQYF
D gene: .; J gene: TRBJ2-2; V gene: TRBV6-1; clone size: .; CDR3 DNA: TGTGCCAGCAGACAGGAGAGGAACACCGGGGAGCTGTTTTTT; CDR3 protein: CASRQERNTGELFF
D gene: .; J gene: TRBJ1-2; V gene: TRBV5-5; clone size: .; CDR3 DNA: TGTGCCAGCAGCTTTAGAGGAAGGGGGTACGAGGCCTTC; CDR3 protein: CASSFRGRGYEAF
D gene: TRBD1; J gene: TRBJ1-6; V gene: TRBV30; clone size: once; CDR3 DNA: TGTGCCTGGAGGAGGGGACAGGGGGCTTATAATTCACCCCTCCACTTT; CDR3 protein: CAWRRGQGAYNSPLHF
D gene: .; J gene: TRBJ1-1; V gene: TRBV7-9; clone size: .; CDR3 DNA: TGTGCCAGCAGCTTAAGTCGTTTCCTAGGGAACACTGAAGCTTTCTTT; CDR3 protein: CASSLSRFLGNTEAFF